Sequencing of this T cell receptor (beta chain) was carried out in a study of cytomegalovirus exposure and HLA in healthy donors. About the research overall: Approximately 190 million T cells yielded more than 90 million unique TCR beta sequences in earlier analysis.

About this clone: Its antigen remains unknown.

The CDR3 totals 17 residues. CDR1 SGHTA and CDR2 FQGTGA come from the germline V gene. Trimming took off 3 bases at V and 2 bases at J, with 14 bases between the two ends. The PCR made use of 60 Vbeta and 13 Jbeta primers. Method: immunoSEQ multiplex PCR; TCRdb's copy keeps in-frame clones and lacks some. The profile shows 89,000 or so clones, roughly 77% of them singletons. Study-level findings and limits: In vitro data verified a few CMV-associated chains as specific for CMV antigens. The study assumed roughly uniform donor sequencing depth for presence/absence analyses. Later findings reportedly placed an Asian-associated ancestry cluster below the approximately 630-donor mean for N-insertions.

The sample comprised PBMCs. The clonotype originates from a man in his 60s in good health and CMV-seronegative. J is TRBJ1-6 and V is TRBV7-3, with D perhaps TRBD1 (6 bases). The CDR3 sequence is CASSLGAGQPYNSPLHF. The CDR3 bases are TGTGCCAGCAGCTTGGGGGCAGGGCAGCCCTATAATTCACCCCTCCACTTT.